The next 20 T cell receptor beta chains were all read from a single sample in a study of response to subunit inactivated influenza vaccine. TCRdb reprocessed the RT-PCR reads via MiXCR and lists one record per CDR3 protein. The sample contains 150,000 to 200,000 distinct CDR3 sequences, 9.5% to 15% of which appear only once. These data were likewise used in another study, on T cells expressing NK-cell markers. That source reports: The authors made TCR beta cDNA libraries by 5'RACE template switching. This switching added a universal primer site and UMIs.

This specimen was CD8+ T cells sorted from PBMCs, taken about 13 days after vaccination. The receptors shown here come from a man aged 50 or older who received an inactivated influenza vaccine.

The V call is TRBV27, the J call TRBJ1-5; 7 bases map to TRBD1. The V segment lost 5 bases and the J segment 6 bases; nucleotides outside the gene matches: 7. This CDR3 contains 14 residues. CDR1 is MNHEY, CDR2 SMNVEV, per germline (reference sequence). The CDR3 DNA reads TGTGCCAGCAGTACTACAGGGGAGGCTCAGCCCCAGCATTTT. Protein sequence: CASSTTGEAQPQHF.

This clonotype was seen a handful of times. This chain links TRBV11-2 with TRBJ2-3; D assignment may be TRBD1 or TRBD2 (6 bases each). The V end lost 0 bases, the J end lost 2 bases, and 27 bases lay between the germline ends. Per germline, CDR1 SGHAT and CDR2 FQNNGV. This CDR3 is 21 amino acids long. The CDR3 region has the DNA TGTGCCAGCAGCTTAGAAGTCGGGTTGGGGGGACAAACAACAATCACAGATACGCAGTATTTT. Translating gives CASSLEVGLGGQTTITDTQYF.

This clonotype was counted a few times. This sequence joins TRBV18 and TRBJ2-3; no clear D gene. Germline V CDR1 and CDR2: KGHSH, LQKENI. V dropped 1 base and J dropped 6 bases, with 17 bases sitting between them. The CDR3 is made up of 16 amino acids. Here the CDR3 reads CASSPLRVPFSDTQYF. The DNA for the CDR3 is TGTGCCAGCTCACCACTAAGAGTCCCTTTCTCTGATACGCAGTATTTT.

In this sample, this clonotype turned up a few times. This rearrangement joins TRBV6-1 to TRBJ2-7; 7 nucleotides agree with TRBD1. This CDR3 contains 13 residues. The germline gives CDR1 MNHNS, CDR2 SASEGT. The J segment lost 1 base and the V segment lost 6 bases, leaving 3 bases of the junction unmatched. CDR3 DNA sequence: TGTGCCAGCAGATCGGGACAGTCCTACGAGCAGTACTTC. Its protein is CASRSGQSYEQYF.

This chain joins TRBV27 and TRBJ2-5; 9 positions match TRBD2. The CDR3 runs 14 residues. CDR1 and CDR2 from the germline V gene are MNHEY and SMNVEV (reference sequence). The V gene end was trimmed by 4 bases and the J gene end by 4 bases; junction bases not matched to a gene: 4. The CDR3 DNA reads as TGTGCCAGCAGTTCATGGGGACTAGCAGAGACCCAGTACTTC. Its translation: CASSSWGLAETQYF.

The rearrangement joins TRBV10-2 to TRBJ2-7, with D possibly TRBD2 on 7 matching bases. Germline V lookup: CDR1 WSHSY, CDR2 SAAADI. The length of the CDR3 is 15 residues. V was shortened by 2 bases and J by 1 base, with 12 bases between the two germline ends. CDR3 amino acids: CASSELGGLSYEQYF. CDR3 bases: TGCGCCAGCAGTGAGCTGGGGGGGCTATCCTACGAGCAGTACTTC.

In this sample, this clonotype turned up many times. The chain recombines TRBV4-1 with TRBJ1-6, with no clear D. V was clipped by 0 bases and J by 11 bases, with 11 bases between them. In germline, CDR1 is MGHRA, CDR2 YSYEKL. The CDR3 extends over 14 amino acids. CDR3 in amino acids: CASSQEINEAPLHF. The CDR3, as DNA: TGCGCCAGCAGCCAAGAGATAAACGAAGCACCCCTCCACTTT.

The V gene is TRBV24-1, the J gene TRBJ2-1; no reliable D call. This CDR3 has 12 residues. With 5 bases removed from V and 9 bases from J, the gap between germline ends came to 10 bases. Germline V gives CDR1 KGHDR, CDR2 SFDVKD. The CDR3 nucleotides are TGTGCCACCAGTGTCCGCGAAGGTGAGCAGTTCTTC. This sequence encodes CATSVREGEQFF.

This chain links TRBV7-8 with TRBJ2-2; no reliable D call. Trimming cost V 4 bases and J 4 bases, with 7 bases left between them. This CDR3 has 13 amino acids. The germline gives CDR1 SGHVS, CDR2 FQNEAQ. CDR3 sequence (DNA): TGTGCCAGCAGCTCACGGCGCACCGGGGAGCTGTTTTTT. Protein: CASSSRRTGELFF. Full variable domain (remainder filled in from reference TRBV7-8 and TRBJ2-2): GAGVSQSPRYKVAKRGQDVALRCDPISGHVSLFWYQQALGQGPEFLTYFQNEAQLDKSGLPSDRFFAERPEGSVSTLKIQRTQQEDSAVYLCASSSRRTGELFFGEGSRLTVL.

This clonotype was counted ten times or more. This chain uses TRBV14 with TRBJ2-1; TRBD1 is a possible D gene (6 bases). The CDR3 loop spans 13 amino acids. Germline assignment: CDR1 SGHDN and CDR2 FVKESK. V was pared by 5 bases and J by 3 bases, with 8 bases between. The DNA for the CDR3 is TGTGCCAGCAGCTCGGACAGCTACAATGAGCAGTTCTTC. This codes for CASSSDSYNEQFF. Supplemented by reference TRBV14 and TRBJ2-1, the full variable domain reads EAGVTQFPSHSVIEKGQTVTLRCDPISGHDNLYWYRRVMGKEIKFLLHFVKESKQDESGMPNNRFLAERTGGTYSTLKVQPAELEDSGVYFCASSSDSYNEQFFGPGTRLTVL.

This clonotype occurred many times. As DNA, the CDR3 is TGTGCCAGCAGCCGGACAGAAGAGACCCAGTACTTC. Translating gives CASSRTEETQYF. The chain carries TRBV7-9 and TRBJ2-5, with D perhaps matching TRBD1 (6 bases). The germline gives CDR1 SEHNR, CDR2 FQNEAQ (reference sequence). CDR3 length: 12 amino acids. V was clipped by 5 bases and J by 3 bases, with 7 bases between them. Full variable domain (remainder filled in from reference TRBV7-9 and TRBJ2-5): DTGVSQNPRHKITKRGQNVTFRCDPISEHNRLYWYRQTLGQGPEFLTYFQNEAQLEKSRLLSDRFSAERPKGSFSTLEIQRTEQGDSAMYLCASSRTEETQYFGPGTRLLVL.

V gene TRBV27 combines with J gene TRBJ1-1; 7 nucleotides align to TRBD1. There are 15 residues in the CDR3. Germline-derived CDR1 and CDR2 are MNHEY and SMNVEV (reference sequence). J lost 1 base, V lost 2 bases, and 4 bases had no gene match. Written as DNA, the CDR3 is TGTGCCAGCAGTTTACAAGGACAGGAGAACACTGAAGCTTTCTTT. Translation: CASSLQGQENTEAFF.

This clonotype has just a few counts. The chain couples TRBV27 to TRBJ2-5; maybe TRBD1 (7 bases). CDR3 size: 14 residues. The V end lost 8 bases, the J end lost 2 bases, and 15 bases lay between the germline ends. Looked up from germline, CDR1 is MNHEY and CDR2 is SMNVEV (reference sequence). The CDR3 bases are TGTGCCAGCGCGGGAACAGGGGTGCAAGAGACCCAGTACTTC. Residues: CASAGTGVQETQYF.

This chain joins TRBV5-1 and TRBJ2-3; D not certain. CDR1 SGHRS and CDR2 YFSETQ come from the germline V gene. V was pared by 4 bases and J by 0 bases, with 6 bases between. The CDR3 runs to 13 residues. The CDR3 is CASSMYSTDTQYF. In DNA, the CDR3 is TGCGCCAGCAGCATGTATAGCACAGATACGCAGTATTTT.

This clonotype was seen a few times. The genes are TRBV24-1 and TRBJ1-5, with no clear D. This CDR3 comprises 12 residues. Germline V gene lookup returns CDR1 KGHDR and CDR2 SFDVKD. V was clipped by 5 bases and J by 6 bases, with 7 bases between them. The chain's CDR3 is CATSAFGQPQHF. As DNA, the CDR3 is TGTGCCACCAGTGCCTTCGGTCAGCCCCAGCATTTT.

This clonotype came up a few times. V and J are TRBV11-2 and TRBJ2-3; 11 bases fit TRBD2. With V trimmed by 0 bases and J by 3 bases, 5 bases remained unmatched. Germline-derived CDR1 and CDR2 are SGHAT and FQNNGV. The CDR3 runs 17 residues. CDR3 loop: CASSLDLAGGRTDTQYF. CDR3 DNA: TGTGCCAGCAGCTTAGACCTAGCGGGGGGCAGGACAGATACGCAGTATTTT.

V and J are TRBV7-9 and TRBJ1-2; 7 nucleotides line up with TRBD1. The CDR3 contains 14 residues. The germline gives CDR1 SEHNR, CDR2 FQNEAQ (reference sequence). V lost 5 bases to trimming and J lost 7 bases; unmatched junction nucleotides: 10. CDR3 protein: CASSPEGAAGGYTF. CDR3 sequence (DNA): TGTGCCAGCAGCCCGGAGGGGGCAGCAGGTGGCTACACCTTC.

This clonotype was detected only a few times. This chain joins TRBV7-9 and TRBJ2-1; 8 bases line up with TRBD2. This CDR3 region has 16 residues. Unmatched junction bases numbered 7, after V lost 6 bases and J lost 0 bases. Germline CDR1 is SEHNR and CDR2 is FQNEAQ (reference sequence). The CDR3 protein is CASRSLAENSYNEQFF. In DNA form, the CDR3 reads TGTGCCAGCAGATCACTAGCGGAAAACTCCTACAATGAGCAGTTCTTC.

Only a few counts were recorded for this clonotype. The chain carries TRBV2 and TRBJ2-7; the match to TRBD2 covers 7 bases. Germline CDR1 reads SNHLY; CDR2 reads FYNNEI. The CDR3 totals 15 residues. J gave up 3 bases and V 5 bases, and 10 bases lay outside the gene matches. The CDR3 spells CASSKSGTNYYEQYF. The CDR3 bases are TGTGCCAGCAGTAAGAGCGGGACGAATTACTACGAGCAGTACTTC.

V gene TRBV7-2 combines with J gene TRBJ2-1; D is perhaps TRBD2 (6 bases). The CDR3 consists of 14 residues. Germline values: CDR1 SGHTA, CDR2 FQGNSA. V was shortened by 0 bases and J by 9 bases, with 12 bases between the two germline ends. The CDR3, as DNA: TGTGCCAGCAGCTTAGCGGGGGGACTTTTTGAGCAGTTCTTC. Protein product: CASSLAGGLFEQFF. Drawing the rest from reference TRBV7-2 and TRBJ2-1, the complete variable domain is GAGVSQSPSNKVTEKGKDVELRCDPISGHTALYWYRQSLGQGLEFLIYFQGNSAPDKSGLPSDRFSAERTGGSVSTLTIQRTQQEDSAVYLCASSLAGGLFEQFFGPGTRLTVL.